This T cell receptor (beta chain) was sequenced for a study of shared clonotypes between healthy human individuals (dated by TCRdb to the early 2020s). Study-level background: Three men and a couple of women, aged 18 to 49 years, made up the cohort. For each donor, CD4 naive and CD4 memory were each given three plates, CD8 naive was given two plates, and CD8 memory was given one plate. Blood TCR repertoires of about five healthy adults were deeply sequenced to estimate repertoire size and the extent of clonotype sharing between individuals. Libraries were prepared and TCR repertoires were sequenced by different laboratories using diverse techniques, in order to increase sequencing depth and limit assay-specific biases. Per donor, leukapheresis produced somewhere between about 0.85 and 9.5 billion PBMCs. Overall study outcomes, separate from this receptor: Estimated clonotype richness was generally larger for naive than for memory subsets. Sharing across several donors was observed for around 4.8% of naive CD4, 3% to 3.5% of naive CD8, over 2% of memory CD4, and about 0.39% of memory CD8 clonotypes. Even with the large sequencing depth, rarefaction of the sorted-subset datasets indicated that sequencing was incomplete. Pairwise subsampling indicated that sequencing depth was expected to affect the degree of clonotype sharing among donors. Only blood was sampled, and tissue TCR repertoires likely differ from those in blood. The small number of donors limited the genetic and exposure-history diversity represented. Compared with non-shared clonotypes, clonotypes shared by all four sorted-subset donors had higher generation probabilities.

Using the deep immunoSEQ assay, TCR CDR3 regions were amplified from genomic DNA by multiplex PCR. For each cell subset, the extracted genomic DNA was distributed evenly across all wells of several immunoSEQ 96-well plates, and each plate served as one replicate. Each replicate PCR for sorted subsets received about 0.2 ug genomic DNA, equal to about 29,000 T cell genomes. Purified libraries were measured with a Qubit 3.0 fluorometer, size-checked on a Bioanalyzer 2100, and measured again with the KAPA Library Quantification kit. Every immunoSEQ 96-well plate was sequenced on a separate single-read 150-cycle Illumina NextSeq 550 flow cell. The authors processed their data as follows. The immunoSEQ output contained only junctional sequences without quality scores, so filtering could not match that applied to full-length reads. Sequences were annotated with PyIR, a Python wrapper for IgBLAST v1.9, and V/J genes and CDR3 were assigned using IMGT germline references. Any read was removed if the V/J assignment was weak (E-value above 1e-6), the CDR3 was missing, or the read contained stop codons, out-of-frame junctions, or ambiguous translated residues. V3J clonotypes were defined as sequences sharing the same inferred V gene, J gene, and CDR3 amino acid sequence. Percentage overlap between repertoires was calculated by dividing the number of shared unique clonotypes by the size of the smaller repertoire. Repertoire richness was assessed with RTK rarefaction, the Chao1 estimator, and Recon v2.1 estimates of unobserved clonotypes. For all TCRbeta clonotypes obtained by the gDNA method from four donors, generation probabilities were computed with OLGA. TCRdb re-hosts the immuneACCESS table, in-frame sequences only. Its copies lack some clones; in the studies checked, an unresolved V gene accounts for under half of them, and the cause for the rest is not known. The V and J calls and clone size are taken from that table; D and trimming were inferred from the DNA. This sample comprises 550,000 to 850,000 clones, roughly 70% of them detected only once. The ten largest make up under 2% of the sample.

Turning to this clone: The target of this receptor is not known. It has no much larger one-base neighbor in the sample; base qualities were not kept.

Healthy HIV-negative adults with no recently reported acute infections or vaccinations were included as donors. Every donor was a Caucasian adult residing in Nashville, Tennessee, USA. CD4+ T cells were enriched through magnetic negative selection, after which naive cells were positively selected on CD45RA and the remaining negative fraction served as the memory subset. Blood was obtained by leukapheresis, after which PBMCs were separated by Ficoll-Histopaque density gradient centrifugation and cryopreserved in liquid nitrogen vapor phase. Analytical flow cytometry was used to check the purity and quantity of every magnetically sorted T cell population. Genomic DNA was isolated from every sorted fraction and measured by UV absorbance on a Nanodrop 2000c. Reading from cysteine to phenylalanine, the CDR3 counts 15 amino acids. Solely the CDR3 DNA is kept, with 45 bases framed from the first base. Deletion took 2 bases off V and 1 base off J, with a span of 10 bases between the germline ends. As encoded in the germline V gene, CDR1 is MGHRA while CDR2 is YSYEKL.

The TCR sequence derives from a woman under 40 in good health. The sequencing sample was made of memory CD4+ T cells sorted from blood. The sample's cell subset or site label, decoded: CD45RA-negative fraction. The V and J genes are TRBV4-1 and TRBJ2-3, with the D gene too uncertain to name. The nucleotides read TGCGCCAGCAGCCAATACTTCTTCGGCACAGATACGCAGTATTTT. This sequence encodes CASSQYFFGTDTQYF.